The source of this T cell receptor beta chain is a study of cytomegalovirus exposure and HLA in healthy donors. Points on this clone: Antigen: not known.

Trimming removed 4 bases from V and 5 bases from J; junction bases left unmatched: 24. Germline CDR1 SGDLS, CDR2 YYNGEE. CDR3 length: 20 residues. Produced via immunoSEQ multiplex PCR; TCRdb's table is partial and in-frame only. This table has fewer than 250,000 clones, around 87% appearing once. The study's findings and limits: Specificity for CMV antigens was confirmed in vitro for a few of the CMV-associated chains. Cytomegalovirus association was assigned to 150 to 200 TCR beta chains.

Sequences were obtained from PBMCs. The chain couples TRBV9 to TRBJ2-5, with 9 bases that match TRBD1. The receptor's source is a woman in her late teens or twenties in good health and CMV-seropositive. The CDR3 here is CASSQNPEPTTGGVSETQYF. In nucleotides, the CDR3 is TGTGCCAGCAGCCAAAACCCCGAACCAACAACAGGGGGCGTTTCCGAGACCCAGTACTTC.